The subject of this entry is one T cell receptor beta chain. The target antigen is unknown. A much larger clone sits a single nucleotide away, making a read error possible. The same CDR3 can be traced to other DNA sequences in this sample. These data come from a study of shared clonotypes between healthy human individuals. The DNA input per sorted-subset replicate PCR was approximately 210 ng, corresponding to 25,000 to 35,000 T cell genomes. Libraries were prepared by immunoSEQ multiplex PCR; TCRdb keeps only in-frame clonotypes and omits some of them. The table lists over 700,000 clones, around 70% of them singletons, with around 1.8% in the top ten. V lost 0 bases to trimming and J lost 6 bases, with 1 base between them. CDR1 and CDR2 (germline): SEHNR, FQNEAQ (reference sequence). CDR3 length: 11 amino acids. Points from the study as a whole: Some clonotypes were shared by all four sorted-subset donors, while others were not shared. The non-shared ones had lower generation probabilities than the shared ones.

The chain employs TRBV7-9 and TRBJ2-3, with D uncertain. The source is a woman younger than 45 in good health. Specimen: memory CD4+ T cells sorted from blood. Subset defined: CD45RA-negative fraction. CDR3 amino acids: CASSLADTQYF. The CDR3 DNA is TGTGCCAGCAGCTTAGCTGATACGCAGTATTTT.